A selection of T cell receptor beta chains follows, all from one sample in a study of control samples from healthy donors and cancer patients. Clones were sequenced by immunoSEQ multiplex PCR, and TCRdb holds only the in-frame ones, with some missing. The data show roughly 100,000 clones, roughly 90% seen once. Sequenced sample: blood. Every receptor here comes from a human donor in good health. The donor label of this sample is uncertain. Both conserved end residues are part of each CDR3. Fields, in order: V gene, D gene, J gene, clone size, CDR3 protein, CDR3 DNA. A D gene is named only where the DNA matches it firmly. A row's size may be missing; if present it is once, few, many or a size class.

TRBV7-2	-	TRBJ1-5	-	CASSPQTGNLGQPQHF	TGTGCCAGCAGCCCACAAACAGGGAATCTAGGTCAGCCCCAGCATTTT
TRBV29-1	-	TRBJ2-5	-	CSVGVRDLETQYF	TGCAGCGTTGGAGTGAGGGACCTCGAGACCCAGTACTTC
TRBV5-1	TRBD2	TRBJ2-1	-	CASSSGLAGLYNEQFF	TGCGCCAGCAGCTCGGGACTAGCGGGGCTATACAATGAGCAGTTCTTC
TRBV14	-	TRBJ1-3	-	CASSFMAGAGNTIYF	TGTGCCAGCAGTTTCATGGCCGGGGCGGGAAACACCATATATTTT
TRBV29-1	-	TRBJ1-5	-	CSVGGFANQPQHF	TGCAGCGTTGGAGGATTCGCCAATCAGCCCCAGCATTTT
TRBV5-1	-	TRBJ2-3	-	CASSWGARTDTQYF	TGCGCCAGCAGCTGGGGGGCACGCACAGATACGCAGTATTTT
TRBV10-2	-	TRBJ2-1	-	CASRAGGGGSYNEQFF	TGCGCCAGCAGAGCCGGGGGCGGTGGCTCCTACAATGAGCAGTTCTTC
TRBV11-3	-	TRBJ1-6	-	CASSPDSTYNSPLHF	TGTGCCAGCAGCCCAGACAGCACCTATAATTCACCCCTCCACTTT
TRBV10-3	-	TRBJ1-3	-	CAISETRDSGNTIYF	TGTGCCATCAGTGAGACACGGGACTCTGGAAACACCATATATTTT
TRBV30	TRBD1	TRBJ2-2	-	CAWSVIGRQGRTGELFF	TGTGCCTGGAGTGTAATTGGGCGACAGGGTAGAACCGGGGAGCTGTTTTTT
TRBV9	TRBD1	TRBJ1-3	-	CASSGGTGISGNTIYF	TGTGCCAGCAGCGGTGGGACAGGGATCTCTGGAAACACCATATATTTT
TRBV9	-	TRBJ2-7	-	CASSVVPGANEQYF	TGTGCCAGCAGCGTAGTTCCAGGGGCCAACGAGCAGTACTTC
TRBV5-1	TRBD2	TRBJ2-1	-	CASSIPGLAGQYNEQFF	TGCGCCAGCAGCATACCGGGACTAGCGGGTCAATACAATGAGCAGTTCTTC
TRBV7-2	-	TRBJ2-7	-	CASSFSRTQNEQYF	TGTGCCAGCAGCTTTTCCCGGACGCAGAACGAGCAGTACTTC
TRBV5-1	TRBD1	TRBJ2-3	-	CASTRDRGEDTQYF	TGCGCCAGCACTCGGGACAGGGGTGAAGATACGCAGTATTTT
TRBV6-5	-	TRBJ2-3	-	CASSYSWGLTDTQYF	TGTGCCAGCAGTTACTCGTGGGGTCTAACAGATACGCAGTATTTT
TRBV15	TRBD2	TRBJ2-1	once	CATSGIAGGGLDEQFF	TGTGCCACCAGCGGAATAGCGGGGGGAGGGTTGGATGAGCAGTTCTTC
TRBV7-7	-	TRBJ2-2	-	CASSPRGVLNTGELFF	TGTGCCAGCAGCCCCCGGGGCGTACTGAACACCGGGGAGCTGTTTTTT
TRBV18	-	TRBJ2-7	-	CASSRDRSSYEQYF	TGTGCCAGCTCTCGCGACAGGAGCTCCTACGAGCAGTACTTC
TRBV5-1	TRBD1	TRBJ2-7	-	CASTPGNTGTGASYEQYF	TGCGCCAGCACACCCGGCAATACCGGGACAGGGGCCTCCTACGAGCAGTACTTC
TRBV4-3	-	TRBJ1-1	few	CASSQDPQWNTEAFF	TGCGCCAGCAGCCAAGATCCACAGTGGAACACTGAAGCTTTCTTT
TRBV10-3	-	TRBJ2-3	-	CAISEPGTTLGDTQYF	TGTGCCATCAGTGAGCCGGGAACCACCCTCGGGGATACGCAGTATTTT
TRBV5-4	-	TRBJ2-5	-	CASSVTGTETQYF	TGTGCCAGCAGCGTCACAGGGACGGAGACCCAGTACTTC
TRBV30	TRBD2	TRBJ2-7	-	CAWSAGLVVGEQYF	TGTGCCTGGAGCGCGGGACTAGTGGTTGGCGAGCAGTACTTC
TRBV9	-	TRBJ2-7	-	CASSTTGSPYEQYF	TGTGCCAGCAGCACAACAGGGTCCCCCTACGAGCAGTACTTC
TRBV3-1/TRBV3-2	-	TRBJ2-7	few	CASSRRGSEYEQYF	TGTGCCAGCAGCCGGAGAGGGTCCGAATACGAGCAGTACTTC
TRBV11-2	TRBD1	TRBJ1-1	-	CASTEYRGTEAFF	TGTGCCAGCACCGAATACAGGGGCACTGAAGCTTTCTTT
TRBV12-5	TRBD1	TRBJ2-5	-	CASGSSDRGIHQETQYF	TGTGCTAGTGGATCATCGGACAGGGGGATTCACCAAGAGACCCAGTACTTC
TRBV10-3	TRBD1	TRBJ1-5	-	CAISRSDRVNQPQHF	TGTGCCATCAGCAGATCGGACAGGGTGAATCAGCCCCAGCATTTT
TRBV12-3/TRBV12-4	-	TRBJ1-5	few	CASSYRNQPQHF	TGTGCCAGCAGTTACCGCAATCAGCCCCAGCATTTT
TRBV7-3	TRBD2	TRBJ2-3	-	CASSLTSGETDTQYF	TGTGCCAGCAGCCTAACTAGCGGGGAGACAGATACGCAGTATTTT
TRBV9	-	TRBJ2-7	-	CASSVAGPSYEQYF	TGTGCCAGCAGCGTAGCAGGTCCCTCCTACGAGCAGTACTTC
TRBV13	TRBD2	TRBJ2-1	once	CASRGGLEFINEQFF	TGTGCCAGCAGGGGGGGACTAGAATTTATCAATGAGCAGTTCTTC
TRBV11-2	TRBD1	TRBJ1-2	-	CASSLGQGGYGYTF	TGTGCCAGCAGCTTAGGGCAGGGGGGGTATGGCTACACCTTC
TRBV5-1	-	TRBJ2-3	-	CASSYSASTDTQYF	TGCGCCAGCAGCTACTCGGCTAGCACAGATACGCAGTATTTT
TRBV7-9	TRBD2	TRBJ2-1	-	CASSLNSGLAANEQFF	TGTGCCAGCAGCTTAAATAGCGGACTAGCCGCCAATGAGCAGTTCTTC
TRBV29-1	TRBD2	TRBJ2-3	few	CSVGTSGDTQYF	TGCAGCGTCGGGACTAGCGGCGATACGCAGTATTTT